The T cell receptor beta chain described here comes from a study of OX40 agonist ivuxolimab in advanced cancers. Across the whole study: Ivuxolimab, which is an agonistic anti-OX40 (CD134) antibody, was administered to the patients. Ivuxolimab doses were 0.01, 0.1, 0.3, 1.5, 3 or 10 mg/kg every 2 weeks. Having had anti-PD-1, anti-PD-L1 or anti-CTLA-4 therapy before was allowed, and approximately 40% had some. Study observations and caveats: Clonal expansion among partial responders at 0.1-3.0 mg/kg ranked near the lowest.

V was pared by 4 bases and J by 5 bases, with 8 bases between. The CDR3 has 12 residues. In germline, CDR1 is ENHRY, CDR2 SYGVKD. Sequenced by immunoSEQ multiplex PCR; TCRdb stores in-frame clones only, minus some. The repertoire consists of under 50,000 clones, with about 90% occurring once and the leading ten covering 32%. As for this clone: What it binds is not known.

This chain joins TRBV10-3 and TRBJ2-5; tentative D call: TRBD2 (6 bases). This TCR was recovered from an adult with an advanced solid tumor such as melanoma, head and neck, liver or kidney cancer. The source was CD4+ or CD8+ T cells sorted from blood, collected in a trial of the OX40 agonist ivuxolimab. The CDR3 nucleotides read TGTGCCATCAGTGGCCGGGGGGAGACCCAGTACTTC. It codes for CAISGRGETQYF.